Many counts were recorded for the clone carrying this T cell receptor beta chain. Its antigen is as yet unknown. TCRdb recomputed calls from the 5' RACE reads with MiXCR, one row per CDR3 protein. Among around 530,000 distinct CDR3 sequences listed, about 17% were seen once. The data derive from a study of T cells after yellow fever vaccination. Overall study findings and caveats: Subsequent to the booster, the majority of primary-vaccination clones reappeared (roughly 96% CD4, 80% to 90% CD8).

The V end was cut by 1 base, the J end by 1 base, with 7 bases between. Germline V gene lookup returns CDR1 MGHRA and CDR2 YSYEKL. This CDR3 has 14 amino acids. The starting material was PBMCs, obtained about 5 days after the first yellow fever vaccination. V usage is TRBV4-1 and J usage is TRBJ2-5; a possible D gene is TRBD2 (6 bases). This TCR was sampled from a man aged 18 to 29 who received the YFV17D yellow fever vaccine. In nucleotides, the CDR3 is TGCGCCAGCAGCCAAGTGGGGGGCCAAGAGACCCAGTACTTC. It translates to CASSQVGGQETQYF.